The sample holds a few counts of the clone carrying this TCR beta chain. What it recognizes is unknown. Other DNA sequences in the sample encode the same CDR3. The sample belongs to a study of cytomegalovirus exposure and HLA in healthy donors. Background on the study: A subsequent analysis reported that the roughly 120 validation repertoires were produced on the same platform that had also been used for the 666 first-cohort repertoires. Regarding the study as a whole: Cytomegalovirus-associated status was assigned to about 150 TCR beta chains. In vitro data verified three CMV-associated chains as specific for CMV antigens.

The donors were members of the validation cohort comprising approximately 110 subjects, separate from the approximately 630-subject first cohort. TCRdb keeps only in-frame clones here, not all; method: immunoSEQ multiplex PCR. Of approximately 110,000 clones in the sample, 94% were seen once. The sequencing sample was made of PBMCs. The sequence derives from a woman between 18 and 29 years old in good health and CMV-seronegative.

The CDR3: CASSYQYEQYF. CDR3 in DNA: TGTGCCAGCAGTTATCAGTACGAGCAGTACTTC. The J gene is TRBJ2-7, the V gene TRBV6-5; D unresolved. The CDR3 contains 11 residues. Trimming removed 3 bases at V and 4 bases at J, with 4 bases between. Germline V gene data show CDR1 as MNHEY and CDR2 as SVGAGI.